Following are 21 T cell receptor beta chains from one sample sequenced in a study of blood T cell repertoires in COVID-19. The table came from immunoSEQ multiplex PCR; TCRdb's copy has only in-frame clones and leaves some out. The sample records approximately 120,000 clones, over 80% being singletons. Sequencing was done on a sample of peripheral blood. The receptor set was obtained from a human donor in a cohort sampled during active COVID-19.

CDR3 amino acids: CASNQIGGNNSPLHF. Written as DNA, the CDR3 is TGTGCCAGCAATCAGATAGGGGGAAATAATTCACCCCTCCACTTT. The chain has TRBV28 and TRBJ1-6; D is possibly TRBD1 (6 bases). V was cut by 7 bases and J by 5 bases, with 15 bases left in between. This CDR3 is built from 15 residues. Germline loops: CDR1 MDHEN, CDR2 SYDVKM.

Details on this clone: This sample includes further DNA sequences coding for the same CDR3. The chain couples TRBV5-1 to TRBJ2-7; tentative D call: TRBD1 (6 bases). The germline CDR1 and CDR2 sequences are SGHRS and YFSETQ. Deletions cut 4 bases from V and 0 bases from J, with 8 bases between. The CDR3 covers 13 residues. Here the CDR3 reads CASSGRGSYEQYF. In DNA form, the CDR3 reads TGCGCCAGCAGCGGCAGGGGCTCCTACGAGCAGTACTTC.

V and J are TRBV11-2 and TRBJ2-7, with 8 nucleotides matching TRBD1. The junction had 10 bases not matched to a gene; V was cut back by 5 bases and J by 4 bases. Per germline, CDR1 SGHAT and CDR2 FQNNGV. The CDR3 sequence is 15 residues long. In DNA form, the CDR3 reads TGTGCCAGCAGCCAGCCACCCCACAGGGGGTACGAGCAGTACTTC. Protein sequence: CASSQPPHRGYEQYF.

The chain uses TRBV3-1 (or the pseudogene TRBV3-2) and TRBJ2-2; the D is unclear. Germline V gives CDR1 LGHDT, CDR2 YNNKEL (reference sequence). The CDR3 contains 15 residues. Trimming shortened V by 0 bases and J by 8 bases, and 13 bases separated the two germline ends. For the CDR3, the DNA is TGTGCCAGCAGCCAAGATGATGGCCCCAGTGGGGAGCTGTTTTTT. Its protein is CASSQDDGPSGELFF.

This sequence joins TRBV7-8 and TRBJ2-5, with D tentatively TRBD1 (6 bases). This CDR3 comprises 14 residues. V shed 2 bases and J shed 5 bases, with 12 bases lying between them. Germline loops: CDR1 SGHVS, CDR2 FQNEAQ. The CDR3: CASSLWGQEETQYF. The DNA of the CDR3 is TGTGCCAGCAGCTTATGGGGGCAGGAGGAGACCCAGTACTTC.

The chain uses TRBV13 and TRBJ1-1; maybe TRBD1 (5 bases). Trimming removed 3 bases from V and 0 bases from J, with 29 bases in between. This CDR3 is 21 amino acids long. CDR1 and CDR2 (germline): PRHDT, FYEKMQ (reference sequence). The chain's CDR3 is CASSFAGQGVKMIGMNTEAFF. DNA for the CDR3: TGTGCCAGCAGCTTTGCGGGGCAAGGGGTCAAAATGATAGGAATGAACACTGAAGCTTTCTTT. The full variable domain, with the rest looked up from reference TRBV13 and TRBJ1-1, is AAGVIQSPRHLIKEKRETATLKCYPIPRHDTVYWYQQGPGQDPQFLISFYEKMQSDKGSIPDRFSAQQFSDYHSELNMSSLELGDSALYFCASSFAGQGVKMIGMNTEAFFGQGTRLTVV.

This clone was recorded only once. The chain couples TRBV5-1 to TRBJ2-1, with 8 positions matching TRBD2. CDR3 size: 17 residues. The germline V gene has CDR1 SGHRS and CDR2 YFSETQ. With V trimmed by 4 bases and J by 1 base, 10 bases remained unmatched. The CDR3 loop is CASSLGIAGWSYNEQFF. The CDR3 DNA reads as TGCGCCAGCAGCCTCGGGATAGCGGGGTGGTCCTACAATGAGCAGTTCTTC.

About this clone itself: Since no conserved phenylalanine or tryptophan closes the CDR3, a read error is the likely cause. The chain joins TRBV4-1 to TRBJ2-7; 9 bases match TRBD2. The length of the CDR3 is 15 residues. CDR1 and CDR2 (germline): MGHRA, YSYEKL. The CDR3 protein is CASSQGGRVSYGQYL. CDR3 bases: TGCGCCAGCAGCCAAGGCGGGAGGGTTTCCTACGGGCAGTACCTC.

This chain connects TRBV9 to TRBJ1-2, with 11 nucleotides matching TRBD1. This CDR3 has 12 amino acids. The junction had 5 bases not matched to a gene; V was cut back by 4 bases and J by 12 bases. The germline gives CDR1 SGDLS, CDR2 YYNGEE. CDR3 region: CASSLQDRGHTF. For the CDR3, the DNA is TGTGCCAGCAGCCTGCAGGACAGGGGGCACACCTTC.

The rearrangement links TRBV11-2 to TRBJ2-7; maybe TRBD1 (5 bases). Looked up from germline, CDR1 is SGHAT and CDR2 is FQNNGV. The CDR3 consists of 14 residues. The ends were cut back, 7 bases at V and 2 bases at J, with 15 bases in the middle. The CDR3 is CASTLDTATYEQYF. CDR3 coding DNA: TGTGCCAGCACCCTGGACACGGCGACCTACGAGCAGTACTTC.

The chain recombines TRBV5-5 with TRBJ2-1, with TRBD2 matching 9 bases. V was pared by 0 bases and J by 5 bases, with 9 bases of the junction left unmatched. CDR3 length: 17 residues. Per the germline V gene, CDR1 is SGHKS and CDR2 is YYEKEE (reference sequence). The CDR3 nucleotides read TGTGCCAGCAGCTTGGGTGTAGGGCTAGCGGGAAACAATGAGCAGTTCTTC. Protein product: CASSLGVGLAGNNEQFF.

The V and J genes are TRBV28 and TRBJ2-7; 9 bases align to TRBD2. J gave up 4 bases and V 2 bases, and 0 bases lay outside the gene matches. This CDR3 has 13 amino acids. CDR1 is MDHEN and CDR2 is SYDVKM in the germline V gene. The CDR3 sequence: CASSLLAGYEQYF. CDR3 nucleotide sequence: TGTGCCAGCAGTTTACTAGCGGGGTACGAGCAGTACTTC. The full variable domain, with the rest looked up from reference TRBV28 and TRBJ2-7, is DVKVTQSSRYLVKRTGEKVFLECVQDMDHENMFWYRQDPGLGLRLIYFSYDVKMKEKGDIPEGYSVSREKKERFSLILESASTNQTSMYLCASSLLAGYEQYFGPGTRLTVT.

The chain is built from TRBV5-4 and TRBJ1-6, with D unclear. Germline loops: CDR1 SGHNT, CDR2 YYREEE (reference sequence). The CDR3 totals 15 residues. V was cut by 3 bases and J by 7 bases, with 14 bases left in between. The CDR3 loop reads CASSSGERLNSPLHF. As DNA, the CDR3 is TGTGCCAGCAGCTCCGGGGAGAGACTCAATTCACCCCTCCACTTT.

The V call is TRBV28, the J call TRBJ2-5; D is possibly TRBD1 (7 bases). The V gene lost 7 bases and the J gene lost 2 bases, with 17 bases spanning the gap. The CDR3 runs 15 residues. Germline V gives CDR1 MDHEN, CDR2 SYDVKM. For the CDR3, the DNA is TGTGCCAGCAATTCCCAGGGGGGTTGGCAAGAGACCCAGTACTTC. Translated: CASNSQGGWQETQYF. Complete variable domain (other parts from reference TRBV28 and TRBJ2-5): DVKVTQSSRYLVKRTGEKVFLECVQDMDHENMFWYRQDPGLGLRLIYFSYDVKMKEKGDIPEGYSVSREKKERFSLILESASTNQTSMYLCASNSQGGWQETQYFGPGTRLLVL.

V is TRBV14 and J is TRBJ2-6, with 7 bases lining up with TRBD1. This CDR3 comprises 16 residues. The ends lost 4 bases at V and 2 bases at J; junction bases unmatched: 5. The germline gives CDR1 SGHDN, CDR2 FVKESK. CDR3 sequence reads: CASSPTRGTGANVLTF. The DNA of the CDR3 is TGTGCCAGCAGCCCCACCAGGGGGACTGGGGCCAACGTCCTGACTTTC.

The rearrangement uses TRBV24-1 and TRBJ2-3; 12 positions match TRBD2. V shed 4 bases and J 0 bases; nucleotides not matched to a gene: 13. Germline V gene sequence: CDR1 KGHDR, CDR2 SFDVKD. The CDR3 has 20 amino acids. CDR3 in DNA: TGTGCCACCAGTGACCCGTTGGGTAAGACTAGCGGGGGAAGCACAGATACGCAGTATTTT. Protein: CATSDPLGKTSGGSTDTQYF.

The chain has TRBV25-1 and TRBJ1-2; D remains unclear. Germline values: CDR1 MGHDK, CDR2 SYGVNS. The CDR3 contains 12 residues. V was shortened by 8 bases and J by 4 bases, with 11 bases between the two germline ends. CDR3 sequence (DNA): TGTGCCAGCCACGGTCGGGTCTATGGCTACACCTTC. Protein product: CASHGRVYGYTF.

The chain carries TRBV7-3 and TRBJ2-3, with 7 nucleotides matching TRBD2. V dropped 7 bases and J dropped 4; count of bases not matched to a gene: 11. Germline lookup yields CDR1 SGHTA and CDR2 FQGTGA. The CDR3 extends over 15 amino acids. The CDR3 here is CASTLSGRAPDTQYF. In DNA form, the CDR3 reads TGTGCCAGCACCCTTTCTGGGAGGGCCCCAGATACGCAGTATTTT.

V and J are TRBV7-2 and TRBJ1-2, with 7 bases that match TRBD1. This CDR3 is built from 15 residues. Germline lookup yields CDR1 SGHTA and CDR2 FQGNSA. The trim removed 6 bases at V and 4 bases at J, leaving 11 bases unmatched. The CDR3 nucleotides are TGTGCCAGCAGTTACCACTCTCGGGACAGCTATGGCTACACCTTC. Residues: CASSYHSRDSYGYTF.

The rearrangement links TRBV5-6 to TRBJ2-3; no definite D call. Between the trimmed V and J ends, which lost 4 bases and 5 bases, there was a span of 11 bases. The CDR3 has 13 amino acids. Germline V lookup: CDR1 SGHDT, CDR2 YYEEEE. The CDR3 nucleotides read TGTGCCAGCAGCCCAAGAGGCGGAGATACGCAGTATTTT. Translated: CASSPRGGDTQYF.

V usage is TRBV7-2 and J usage is TRBJ2-1; D remains unclear. Germline loops: CDR1 SGHTA, CDR2 FQGNSA. The CDR3 contains 15 residues. The V end lost 2 bases, the J end lost 8 bases, and 16 bases lay between the germline ends. The CDR3: CASSLIISVLDEQFF. Here the CDR3 DNA reads TGTGCCAGCAGCTTAATAATCAGCGTCCTGGATGAGCAGTTCTTC.